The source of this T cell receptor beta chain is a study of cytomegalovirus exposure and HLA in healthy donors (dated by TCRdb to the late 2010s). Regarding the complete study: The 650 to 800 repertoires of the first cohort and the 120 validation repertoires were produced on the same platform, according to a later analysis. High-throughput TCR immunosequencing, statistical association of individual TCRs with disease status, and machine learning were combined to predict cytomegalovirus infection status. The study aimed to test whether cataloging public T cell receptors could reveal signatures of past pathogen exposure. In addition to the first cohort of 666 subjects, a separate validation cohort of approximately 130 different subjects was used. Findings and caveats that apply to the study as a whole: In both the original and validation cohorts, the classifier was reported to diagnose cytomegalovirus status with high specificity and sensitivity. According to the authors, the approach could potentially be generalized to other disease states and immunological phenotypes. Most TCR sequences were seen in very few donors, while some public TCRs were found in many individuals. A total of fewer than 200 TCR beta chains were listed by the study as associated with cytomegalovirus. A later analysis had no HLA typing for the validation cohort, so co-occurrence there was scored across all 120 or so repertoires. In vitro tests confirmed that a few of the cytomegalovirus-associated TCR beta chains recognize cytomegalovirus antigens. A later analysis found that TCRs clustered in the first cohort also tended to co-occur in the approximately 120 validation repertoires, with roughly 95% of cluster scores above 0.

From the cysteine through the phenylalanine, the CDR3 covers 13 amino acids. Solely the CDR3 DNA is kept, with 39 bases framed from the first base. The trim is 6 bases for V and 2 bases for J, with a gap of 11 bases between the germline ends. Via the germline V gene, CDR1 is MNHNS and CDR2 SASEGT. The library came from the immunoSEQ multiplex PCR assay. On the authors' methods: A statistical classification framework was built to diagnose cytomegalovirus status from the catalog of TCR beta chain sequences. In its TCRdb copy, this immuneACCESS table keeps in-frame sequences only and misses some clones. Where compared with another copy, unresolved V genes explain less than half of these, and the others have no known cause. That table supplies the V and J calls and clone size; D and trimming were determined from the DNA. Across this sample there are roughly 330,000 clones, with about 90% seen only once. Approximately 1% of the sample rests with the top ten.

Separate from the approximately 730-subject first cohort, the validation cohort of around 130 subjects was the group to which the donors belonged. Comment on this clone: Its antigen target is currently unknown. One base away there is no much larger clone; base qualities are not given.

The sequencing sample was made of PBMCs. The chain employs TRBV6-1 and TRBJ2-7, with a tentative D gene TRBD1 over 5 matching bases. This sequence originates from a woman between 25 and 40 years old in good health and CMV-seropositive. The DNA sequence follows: TGTGCCAGCAGAACAGGTTCAACCTACGAGCAGTACTTC. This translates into CASRTGSTYEQYF.